This TCR beta chain emerged from a study of neoadjuvant anti-PD-1 for oral cavity cancer. In the study overall: Patients without progression got a fourth dose around day 43.

This clone was observed once. What it binds is unknown. The V gene lost 6 bases and the J gene lost 3 bases, with 15 bases spanning the gap. Germline loops: CDR1 MNHEY, CDR2 SVGAGI. The CDR3 is made up of 15 amino acids. Blood libraries mostly used approximately 0.5 ug genomic DNA, six replicates each. Some clones are missing from TCRdb's copy, which holds only in-frame ones; the method was immunoSEQ multiplex PCR. The data hold around 30,000 clones, with around nine tenths observed a single time. Points from the study as a whole: Treg/Th17 ratio rose with pretreatment blood and fell with post-treatment tumor TCRbeta clonality. TCR analyses covered only a few patients per response group.

This rearrangement joins TRBV6-5 to TRBJ2-1, with a weak D call TRBD1 (6 bases). The receptor was isolated from a person aged 35-79 years with oral cavity squamous cell carcinoma. Sequences were derived from PBMCs, sampled before nivolumab (anti-PD-1) treatment. The CDR3 loop is CASSVTGSGYNEQFF. CDR3 coding DNA: TGTGCCAGCAGCGTCACAGGGTCGGGCTACAATGAGCAGTTCTTC.